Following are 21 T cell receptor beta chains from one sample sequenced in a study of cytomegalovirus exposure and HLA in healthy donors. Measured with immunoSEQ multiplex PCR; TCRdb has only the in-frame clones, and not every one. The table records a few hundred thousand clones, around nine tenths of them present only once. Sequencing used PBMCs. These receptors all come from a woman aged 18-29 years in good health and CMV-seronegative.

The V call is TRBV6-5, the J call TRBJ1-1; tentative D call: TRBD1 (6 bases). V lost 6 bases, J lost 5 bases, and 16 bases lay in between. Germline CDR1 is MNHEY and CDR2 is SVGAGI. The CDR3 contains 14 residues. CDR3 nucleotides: TGTGCCAGCAGGCCCACTAGAGGGGGAACTGAAGCTTTCTTT. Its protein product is CASRPTRGGTEAFF.

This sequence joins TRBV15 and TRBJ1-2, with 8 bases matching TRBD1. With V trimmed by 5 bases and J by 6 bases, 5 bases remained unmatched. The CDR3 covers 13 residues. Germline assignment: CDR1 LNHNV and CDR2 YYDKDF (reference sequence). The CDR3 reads CATSAGQGNGYTF. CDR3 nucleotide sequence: TGTGCCACCAGCGCCGGACAGGGAAATGGCTACACCTTC. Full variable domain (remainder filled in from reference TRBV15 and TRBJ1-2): DAMVIQNPRYQVTQFGKPVTLSCSQTLNHNVMYWYQQKSSQAPKLLFHYYDKDFNNEADTPDNFQSRRPNTSFCFLDIRSPGLGDTAMYLCATSAGQGNGYTFGSGTRLTVV.

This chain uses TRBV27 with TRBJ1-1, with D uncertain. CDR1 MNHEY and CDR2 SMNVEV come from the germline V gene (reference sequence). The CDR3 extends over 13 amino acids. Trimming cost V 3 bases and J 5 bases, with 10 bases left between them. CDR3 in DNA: TGTGCCAGCAGTTTGCGGGGAAGGACTGAAGCTTTCTTT. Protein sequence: CASSLRGRTEAFF.

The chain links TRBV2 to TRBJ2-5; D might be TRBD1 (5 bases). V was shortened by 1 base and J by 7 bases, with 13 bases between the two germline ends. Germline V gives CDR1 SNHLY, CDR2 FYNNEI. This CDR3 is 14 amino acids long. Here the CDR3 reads CASSEEGKKVTQYF. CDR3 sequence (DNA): TGTGCCAGCAGTGAAGAGGGGAAAAAGGTGACCCAGTACTTC.

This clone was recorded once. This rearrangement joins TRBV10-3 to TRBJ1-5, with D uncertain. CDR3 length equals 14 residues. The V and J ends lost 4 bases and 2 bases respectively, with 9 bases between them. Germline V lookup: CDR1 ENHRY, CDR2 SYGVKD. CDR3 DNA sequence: TGTGCCATCAGTGGACGGGAGGGCAATCAGCCCCAGCATTTT. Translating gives CAISGREGNQPQHF.

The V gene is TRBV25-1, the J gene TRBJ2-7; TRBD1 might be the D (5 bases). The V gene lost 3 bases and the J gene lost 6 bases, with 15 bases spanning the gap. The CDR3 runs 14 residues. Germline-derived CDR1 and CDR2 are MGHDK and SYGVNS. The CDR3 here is CASSDRAVSSEQYF. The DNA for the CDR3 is TGTGCCAGCAGTGACAGGGCGGTCTCGAGCGAGCAGTACTTC.

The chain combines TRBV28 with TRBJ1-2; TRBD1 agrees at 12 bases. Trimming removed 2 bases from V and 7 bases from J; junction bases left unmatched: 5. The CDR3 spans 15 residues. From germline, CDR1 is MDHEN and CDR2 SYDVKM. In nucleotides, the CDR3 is TGTGCCAGCAGTTTACCGGGACAGGGGGCGGGTGGCTACACCTTC. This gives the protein CASSLPGQGAGGYTF.

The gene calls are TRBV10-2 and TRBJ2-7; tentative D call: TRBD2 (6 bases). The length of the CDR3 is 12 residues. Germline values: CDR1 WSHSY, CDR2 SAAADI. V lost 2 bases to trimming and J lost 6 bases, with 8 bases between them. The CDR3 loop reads CASSEGGPEQYF. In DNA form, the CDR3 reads TGCGCCAGCAGTGAGGGAGGGCCCGAGCAGTACTTC.

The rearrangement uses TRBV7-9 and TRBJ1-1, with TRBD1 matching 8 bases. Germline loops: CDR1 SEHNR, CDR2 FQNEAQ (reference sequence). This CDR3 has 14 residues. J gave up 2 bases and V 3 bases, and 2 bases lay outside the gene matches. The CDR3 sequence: CASSFGQGNTEAFF. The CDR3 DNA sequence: TGTGCCAGCAGCTTCGGACAGGGAAACACTGAAGCTTTCTTT. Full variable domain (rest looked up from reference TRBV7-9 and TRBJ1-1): DTGVSQNPRHKITKRGQNVTFRCDPISEHNRLYWYRQTLGQGPEFLTYFQNEAQLEKSRLLSDRFSAERPKGSFSTLEIQRTEQGDSAMYLCASSFGQGNTEAFFGQGTRLTVV.

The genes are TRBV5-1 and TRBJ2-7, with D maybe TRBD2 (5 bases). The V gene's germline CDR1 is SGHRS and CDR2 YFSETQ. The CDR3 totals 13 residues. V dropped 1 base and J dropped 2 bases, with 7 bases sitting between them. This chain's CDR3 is CASSLFGAYEQYF. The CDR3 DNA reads TGCGCCAGCAGCTTGTTCGGGGCCTACGAGCAGTACTTC. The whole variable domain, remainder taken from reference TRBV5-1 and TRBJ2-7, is KAGVTQTPRYLIKTRGQQVTLSCSPISGHRSVSWYQQTPGQGLQFLFEYFSETQRNKGNFPGRFSGRQFSNSRSEMNVSTLELGDSALYLCASSLFGAYEQYFGPGTRLTVT.

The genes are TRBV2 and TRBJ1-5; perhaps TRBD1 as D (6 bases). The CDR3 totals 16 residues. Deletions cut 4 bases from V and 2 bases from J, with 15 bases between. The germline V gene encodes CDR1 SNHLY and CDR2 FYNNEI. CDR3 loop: CASSGVGAVGNQPQHF. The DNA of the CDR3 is TGTGCCAGCAGTGGCGTGGGGGCAGTAGGCAATCAGCCCCAGCATTTT.

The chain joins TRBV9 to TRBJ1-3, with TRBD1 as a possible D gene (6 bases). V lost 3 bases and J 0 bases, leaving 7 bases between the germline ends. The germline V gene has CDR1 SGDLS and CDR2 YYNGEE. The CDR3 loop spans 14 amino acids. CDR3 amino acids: CASSATGSGNTIYF. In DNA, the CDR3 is TGTGCCAGCAGCGCGACAGGCTCTGGAAACACCATATATTTT.

CDR3 protein: CASRELEREQYF. CDR3 bases: TGTGCCAGCCGGGAATTGGAGCGCGAGCAGTACTTC. The chain employs TRBV2 and TRBJ2-7; D possibly corresponds to TRBD2 (5 bases). This CDR3 has 12 residues. The germline V and J ends were trimmed by 8 bases and 6 bases, with 14 bases remaining between them. Germline V gene lookup returns CDR1 SNHLY and CDR2 FYNNEI.

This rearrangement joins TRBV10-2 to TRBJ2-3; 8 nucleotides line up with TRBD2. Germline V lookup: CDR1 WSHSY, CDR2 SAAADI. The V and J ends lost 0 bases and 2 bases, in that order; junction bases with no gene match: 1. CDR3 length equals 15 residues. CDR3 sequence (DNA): TGCGCCAGCAGTGAGTCACTAGCGGCCACAGATACGCAGTATTTT. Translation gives CASSESLAATDTQYF.

The CDR3, as DNA: TGTGCCAGCAGCTTCCCACACTCCTACGAGCAGTACTTC. Translated, it gives CASSFPHSYEQYF. The genes are TRBV5-6 and TRBJ2-7; D is unclear. Germline V lookup: CDR1 SGHDT, CDR2 YYEEEE. CDR3 length: 13 amino acids. The V end lost 2 bases, the J end lost 0 bases, and 6 bases lay between the germline ends.

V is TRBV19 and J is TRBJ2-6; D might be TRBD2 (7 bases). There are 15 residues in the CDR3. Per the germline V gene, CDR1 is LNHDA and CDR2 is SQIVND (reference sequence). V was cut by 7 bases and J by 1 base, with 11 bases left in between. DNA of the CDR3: TGTGCCAGTAACGGGGGGCGATCTGGGGCCAACGTCCTGACTTTC. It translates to CASNGGRSGANVLTF.

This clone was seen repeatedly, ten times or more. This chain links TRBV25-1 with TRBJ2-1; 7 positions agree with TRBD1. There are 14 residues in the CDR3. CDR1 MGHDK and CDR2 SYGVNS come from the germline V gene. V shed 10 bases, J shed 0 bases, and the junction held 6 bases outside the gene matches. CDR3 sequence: CAMATGTSYNEQFF. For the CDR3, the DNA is TGTGCCATGGCGACAGGGACCTCCTACAATGAGCAGTTCTTC.

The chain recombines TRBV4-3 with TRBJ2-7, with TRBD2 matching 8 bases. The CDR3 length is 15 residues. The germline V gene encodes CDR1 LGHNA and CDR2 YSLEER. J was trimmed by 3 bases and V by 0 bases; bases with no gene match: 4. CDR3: CASSQESGGHYEQYF. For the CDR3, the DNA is TGCGCCAGCAGCCAAGAATCGGGGGGGCACTACGAGCAGTACTTC.

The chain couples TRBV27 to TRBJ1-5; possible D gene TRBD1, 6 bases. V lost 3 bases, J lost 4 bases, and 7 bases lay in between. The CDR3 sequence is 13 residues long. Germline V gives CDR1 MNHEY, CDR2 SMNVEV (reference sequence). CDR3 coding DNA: TGTGCCAGCAGTTTGGGGGCTAATCAGCCCCAGCATTTT. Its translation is CASSLGANQPQHF.

The CDR3: CATSHPGGPGGDEQYF. The DNA for the CDR3 is TGTGCCACCTCTCACCCCGGTGGACCAGGAGGGGACGAGCAGTACTTC. The rearrangement uses TRBV19 and TRBJ2-7; a weak D match, TRBD2 (6 bases). Trimming took off 10 bases at V and 5 bases at J, with 27 bases between the two ends. The CDR3 consists of 16 residues. The germline CDR1 and CDR2 sequences are LNHDA and SQIVND (reference sequence).

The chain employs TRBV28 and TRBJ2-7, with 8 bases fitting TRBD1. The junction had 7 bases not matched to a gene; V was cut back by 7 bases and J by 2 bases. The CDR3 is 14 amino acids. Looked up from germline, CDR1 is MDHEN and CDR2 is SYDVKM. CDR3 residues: CASTLATGAYEQYF. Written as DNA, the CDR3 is TGTGCCAGCACCCTTGCGACAGGGGCCTACGAGCAGTACTTC.